The next 18 T cell receptor beta chains were all read from a single sample in a study of TIL therapy for anti-PD-1-resistant metastatic lung cancer. The libraries were made with immunoSEQ v3. Repertoires were generated with immunoSEQ multiplex PCR, while TCRdb's copy carries only in-frame clones and drops some. The table includes 45,000 to 75,000 clones, around 63% detected once. Time point noted: pre-treatment sample, taken before nivolumab and TIL therapy. This specimen consisted of blood, obtained at baseline. These receptors were obtained from a person aged 30 to 80 with non-small cell lung cancer.

The J gene is TRBJ2-7, the V gene TRBV6-6, with 7 bases fitting TRBD1. The trim removed 9 bases at V and 1 base at J, leaving 3 bases unmatched. The CDR3 is made up of 12 amino acids. The germline V gene encodes CDR1 MNHNY and CDR2 SVGAGI (reference sequence). The CDR3 is CASQGDSYEQYF. For the CDR3, the DNA is TGTGCCAGTCAGGGGGATTCCTACGAGCAGTACTTC.

The V gene is TRBV15, the J gene TRBJ2-7, with D possibly matching TRBD2 (6 bases). V was trimmed by 3 bases and J by 0 bases, leaving 12 bases between them. The CDR3 totals 15 residues. Germline V gene sequence: CDR1 LNHNV, CDR2 YYDKDF (reference sequence). CDR3 DNA sequence: TGTGCCACCAGCAGGCCGGGACTCAGCTCCTACGAGCAGTACTTC. It specifies CATSRPGLSSYEQYF. Based on the CDR3 plus reference TRBV15 and TRBJ2-7, the full variable domain is DAMVIQNPRYQVTQFGKPVTLSCSQTLNHNVMYWYQQKSSQAPKLLFHYYDKDFNNEADTPDNFQSRRPNTSFCFLDIRSPGLGDTAMYLCATSRPGLSSYEQYFGPGTRLTVT.

V is TRBV5-6 and J is TRBJ2-3; TRBD1 matches 10 bases. V lost 3 bases, J lost 4 bases, and 2 bases stayed unmatched. The CDR3 is made up of 14 amino acids. The germline V gene encodes CDR1 SGHDT and CDR2 YYEEEE. The CDR3 region has the DNA TGTGCCAGCAGCTGGGGGACAGGGGCAGATACGCAGTATTTT. Its protein product is CASSWGTGADTQYF.

J is TRBJ2-5 and V is TRBV5-1; no clear D gene. The length of the CDR3 is 11 residues. Germline V lookup: CDR1 SGHRS, CDR2 YFSETQ. V dropped 0 bases and J dropped 4 bases, with 1 base sitting between them. CDR3 protein: CASSLVETQYF. DNA of the CDR3: TGCGCCAGCAGCTTGGTAGAGACCCAGTACTTC.

This clone was found many times. This chain connects TRBV30 to TRBJ1-1; unclear D gene. V gave up 4 bases and J gave up 1 base, with 16 bases separating them. Looked up from germline, CDR1 is GTSNPN and CDR2 is SVGIG (reference sequence). There are 15 residues in the CDR3. CDR3 loop: CAWNTGNWRNTEAFF. CDR3 coding DNA: TGTGCCTGGAATACGGGGAACTGGCGGAACACTGAAGCTTTCTTT.

V and J are TRBV7-2 and TRBJ2-1; no definite D call. The CDR3 sequence is 14 residues long. V was pared by 1 base and J by 4 bases, with 8 bases between. Germline loops: CDR1 SGHTA, CDR2 FQGNSA. In DNA, the CDR3 is TGTGCCAGCAGCTTAGTTCTGGGGTACAATGAGCAGTTCTTC. Translation gives CASSLVLGYNEQFF.

The chain recombines TRBV5-1 with TRBJ1-2, with D perhaps TRBD1 (5 bases). The germline V and J ends were trimmed by 0 bases and 7 bases, with 10 bases remaining between them. This CDR3 has 13 residues. CDR1 and CDR2 (germline): SGHRS, YFSETQ. CDR3 in DNA: TGCGCCAGCAGCTTGGTGGGGGACCCTGGCTACACCTTC. This encodes CASSLVGDPGYTF.

The chain joins TRBV6-1 to TRBJ2-7, with TRBD1 matching over 7 bases. Per the germline V gene, CDR1 is MNHNS and CDR2 is SASEGT. This CDR3 has 14 residues. The J segment lost 2 bases and the V segment lost 6 bases, leaving 7 bases of the junction unmatched. The DNA of the CDR3 is TGTGCCAGCAGACTCCACAGGGGTCCCTACGAGCAGTACTTC. Protein product: CASRLHRGPYEQYF.

The chain carries TRBV6-1 and TRBJ1-2; D not certain. CDR3 size: 14 residues. The germline V gene encodes CDR1 MNHNS and CDR2 SASEGT. Trimming removed 6 bases from V and 0 bases from J, with 11 bases in between. The CDR3 is CASRATVSNYGYTF. The CDR3 bases are TGTGCCAGCAGGGCAACAGTTTCTAACTATGGCTACACCTTC.

This sequence joins TRBV4-2 and TRBJ2-2; 9 nucleotides agree with TRBD2. This CDR3 is built from 18 residues. Germline loops: CDR1 LGHNA, CDR2 YNFKEQ. Trimming removed 0 bases from V and 3 bases from J; junction bases left unmatched: 8. The CDR3 nucleotides are TGTGCCAGCAGCCAAGATGGGAGACTAGCGGATGACACCGGGGAGCTGTTTTTT. Translating it yields CASSQDGRLADDTGELFF.

The chain is built from TRBV5-1 and TRBJ1-1, with no clear D. The length of the CDR3 is 14 residues. CDR1 is SGHRS and CDR2 is YFSETQ in the germline V gene. V gave up 1 base and J gave up 0 bases, with 7 bases separating them. The CDR3 loop is CASSLRVLNTEAFF. CDR3 DNA sequence: TGCGCCAGCAGCTTGAGGGTACTGAACACTGAAGCTTTCTTT.

The chain employs TRBV2 and TRBJ1-4; D remains ambiguous. Trimming removed 1 base from V and 8 bases from J, with 8 bases in between. CDR1 and CDR2 from the germline V gene are SNHLY and FYNNEI. This CDR3 has 13 residues. Here the CDR3 reads CASSEGVREKLFF. CDR3 nucleotide sequence: TGTGCCAGCAGTGAAGGTGTTCGGGAAAAACTGTTTTTT.

This clone was found a few times. The rearrangement uses TRBV5-1 and TRBJ1-2, with a weak D call TRBD1 (6 bases). This CDR3 contains 14 residues. CDR1 and CDR2 (germline): SGHRS, YFSETQ. Trimming pared 1 base from V and 8 bases from J, leaving 15 bases between. Written as DNA, the CDR3 is TGCGCCAGCAGCTTGATAAGGGGGGAGGAAGGCTACACCTTC. It codes for CASSLIRGEEGYTF.

V is TRBV6-5 and J is TRBJ2-3; D is undetermined. CDR1 and CDR2 from the germline V gene are MNHEY and SVGAGI. This CDR3 comprises 14 residues. The V end lost 2 bases, the J end lost 0 bases, and 6 bases lay between the germline ends. CDR3 loop: CASSYKTSTDTQYF. Written as DNA, the CDR3 is TGTGCCAGCAGTTACAAGACTAGCACAGATACGCAGTATTTT.

The chain joins TRBV13 to TRBJ2-7; tentatively, D is TRBD1 or TRBD2 (5 bases each). Germline CDR1 reads PRHDT; CDR2 reads FYEKMQ (reference sequence). The length of the CDR3 is 15 residues. The V gene lost 5 bases and the J gene lost 3 bases, with 17 bases spanning the gap. For the CDR3, the DNA is TGTGCCAGCAGCCGGGACCCCCGAGCCCACTACGAGCAGTACTTC. This translates into CASSRDPRAHYEQYF.

V usage is TRBV7-8 and J usage is TRBJ2-2; TRBD1 matches at 9 bases. V gave up 4 bases and J gave up 5 bases; unmatched junction bases: 11. The length of the CDR3 is 17 residues. Germline CDR1 and CDR2: SGHVS and FQNEAQ. The CDR3 bases are TGTGCCAGCAGCTCCCCGGGACAGGGCACGAGGACCGGGGAGCTGTTTTTT. Translated: CASSSPGQGTRTGELFF.

A few counts support this clone. The chain carries TRBV4-1 and TRBJ1-6, with TRBD1 matching 7 bases. The V gene end was trimmed by 4 bases and the J gene end by 1 base; junction bases not matched to a gene: 4. Germline V lookup: CDR1 MGHRA, CDR2 YSYEKL. This CDR3 spans 16 amino acids. DNA of the CDR3: TGCGCCAGCAGCCTCGACAGGGAATCCTATAATTCACCCCTCCACTTT. It yields the protein CASSLDRESYNSPLHF.

This chain connects TRBV2 to TRBJ2-7; D is uncertain. Trimming stripped 6 bases from V and 7 bases from J, with 13 bases between. This CDR3 has 12 amino acids. CDR1 and CDR2 (germline): SNHLY, FYNNEI. The CDR3 is CASRTLYAEQYF. The DNA for the CDR3 is TGTGCCAGCAGAACCCTCTACGCTGAGCAGTACTTC.